These 8 T cell receptor beta chains were all obtained from the same sample, sequenced in a study of OX40 agonist ivuxolimab in advanced cancers. Assay: immunoSEQ multiplex PCR; the TCRdb copy retains only in-frame clones and omits some. Of around 74,000 clones in the sample, over 80% were seen once. The material sequenced was CD4+ or CD8+ T cells sorted from blood, taken in a trial of the OX40 agonist ivuxolimab. The receptors here all came from an adult with an advanced solid tumor such as melanoma, head and neck, liver or kidney cancer.

The chain employs TRBV27 and TRBJ2-1, with TRBD2 matching over 11 bases. Germline CDR1 reads MNHEY; CDR2 reads SMNVEV (reference sequence). J was trimmed by 8 bases and V by 5 bases; bases with no gene match: 5. The CDR3 runs 14 residues. In nucleotides, the CDR3 is TGTGCCAGCAGTATTAGCGGGAGGGCTTATGAGCAGTTCTTC. The encoded protein is CASSISGRAYEQFF.

The chain recombines TRBV6-5 with TRBJ1-5, with TRBD1 as a possible D gene (6 bases). V was pared by 0 bases and J by 7 bases, with 13 bases between. CDR1 and CDR2 from the germline V gene are MNHEY and SVGAGI. The CDR3 has 15 residues. CDR3 nucleotides: TGTGCCAGCAGTTACTCCGGAGGGGGGCGCCAGCCCCAGCATTTT. It specifies CASSYSGGGRQPQHF.

This clone was picked up one time. The V call is TRBV28, the J call TRBJ2-7; TRBD2 aligns across 9 bases. Losses at the gene ends were 1 base for V and 0 bases for J; bases not matched to a gene: 10. CDR3 size: 18 residues. Germline V lookup: CDR1 MDHEN, CDR2 SYDVKM. The CDR3 DNA follows: TGTGCCAGCAGTTTATTCGGGCCGACTAGCGGTCGCTCCTACGAGCAGTACTTC. Its translation is CASSLFGPTSGRSYEQYF.

This sequence joins TRBV6-6 and TRBJ1-1; weak D call: TRBD1 (5 bases). The CDR3 runs to 14 residues. Germline V gene data show CDR1 as MNHNY and CDR2 as SVGAGI (reference sequence). The V end was cut by 0 bases, the J end by 2 bases, with 7 bases between. CDR3 sequence (DNA): TGTGCCAGCAGTTACTCCGACAGTAACACTGAAGCTTTCTTT. It codes for CASSYSDSNTEAFF.

The chain recombines TRBV19 with TRBJ1-4; D gene unclear. CDR1 is LNHDA and CDR2 is SQIVND in the germline V gene (reference sequence). The germline V and J ends were trimmed by 5 bases and 3 bases, with 13 bases remaining between them. CDR3 length equals 15 residues. CDR3 in amino acids: CASSAGGEANEKLFF. The CDR3 DNA follows: TGTGCCAGTAGTGCCGGTGGTGAGGCTAATGAAAAACTGTTTTTT.

The V call is TRBV12-5, the J call TRBJ1-5, with 11 bases matching TRBD1. V lost 6 bases and J lost 4; bases outside the gene matches: 5. Germline values: CDR1 LGHNT, CDR2 FRNRAP. This CDR3 spans 15 amino acids. The CDR3 here is CASGPGTGGNQPQHF. The CDR3 DNA sequence: TGTGCTAGTGGGCCTGGGACAGGGGGAAATCAGCCCCAGCATTTT.

The chain links TRBV18 to TRBJ2-5, with no clear D. The CDR3 length is 12 residues. The ends were cut back, 3 bases at V and 1 base at J, with 3 bases in the middle. CDR1 and CDR2 (germline): KGHSH, LQKENI. CDR3 residues: CASSPLQETQYF. The CDR3 DNA sequence: TGTGCCAGCTCACCCCTCCAAGAGACCCAGTACTTC.

The V gene is TRBV4-3, the J gene TRBJ2-1, with D tentatively TRBD2 (6 bases). Trimming cost V 0 bases and J 5 bases, with 14 bases left between them. From germline, CDR1 is LGHNA and CDR2 YSLEER. The CDR3 covers 16 residues. The chain's CDR3 is CASSQDRGSRNNEQFF. As DNA, the CDR3 is TGCGCCAGCAGCCAAGATCGGGGGAGCAGAAACAATGAGCAGTTCTTC.